This T cell receptor beta chain derives from a study of cytomegalovirus exposure and HLA in healthy donors. Whole-study context: A preliminary data release comprised 80 million or so unique TCRs obtained from HLA-typed donors. Researchers found that around 80% of fewer than 450 genotyped donors fell within the Caucasian-associated ancestry cluster. Study outcomes and limitations: Several of the most significant clusters were apparently associated with common viral pathogens in a later analysis.

The PCR contained 60 Vbeta and 13 Jbeta primers. The method was immunoSEQ multiplex PCR; TCRdb's version includes in-frame clones alone and lacks a portion of them. The sample records about 110,000 clones, around 66% being singletons. This CDR3 has 14 residues. The V gene's germline CDR1 is MNHNY and CDR2 SVGAGI (reference sequence). V dropped 8 bases and J dropped 7; count of bases not matched to a gene: 7. About this clone itself: Its antigen is as yet unknown.

The rearrangement uses TRBV6-6 and TRBJ1-6, with 8 bases fitting TRBD1. The sequenced material came from PBMCs. The sequence came from a man aged 18 to 35 in good health and CMV-seropositive. CDR3 nucleotide sequence: TGTGCCAGCCACGGACAGGGCCAAAATTCACCCCTCCACTTT. Translating gives CASHGQGQNSPLHF.